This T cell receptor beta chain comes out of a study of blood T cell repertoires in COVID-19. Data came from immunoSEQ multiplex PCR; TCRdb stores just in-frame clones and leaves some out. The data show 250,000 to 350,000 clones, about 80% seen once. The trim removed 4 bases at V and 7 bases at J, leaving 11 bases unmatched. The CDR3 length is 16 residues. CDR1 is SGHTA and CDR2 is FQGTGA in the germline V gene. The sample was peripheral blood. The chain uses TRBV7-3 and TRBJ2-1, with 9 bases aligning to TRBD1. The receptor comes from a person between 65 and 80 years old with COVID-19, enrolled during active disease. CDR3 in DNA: TGTGCCAGCAGCTCCACCGGGACAGGGTTTCTGAATGAGCAGTTCTTC. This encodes CASSSTGTGFLNEQFF.